At least ten counts were recorded for the clone carrying this T cell receptor (beta chain). This record belongs to a study of T cells in Graves' hyperthyroidism and ophthalmopathy. Newly diagnosed patients aged 18 to 65 had hyperthyroidism of under 2 months' duration. Researchers took RNA transcripts and amplified the TCR beta CDR3 regions from them. Using the HTBI primer set, a first-round RT-PCR was run on the TCR CDR3. MiXCR, applied by TCRdb to the multiplex PCR reads, yields one record per CDR3 protein. The sample consists of 250,000 to 300,000 distinct CDR3 sequences, roughly 15% of them appearing once. The sequence was collected from a woman aged 40 to 50 with Graves' hyperthyroidism. Sequences were obtained from blood.

As DNA, the CDR3 is TGTGCCAGTCGGGACAGGGATGATACGCAGTATTTT. Residues: CASRDRDDTQYF. The V gene is TRBV2, the J gene TRBJ2-3, with 9 positions matching TRBD1. The germline V gene has CDR1 SNHLY and CDR2 FYNNEI. Losses at the gene ends were 9 bases for V and 6 bases for J; bases not matched to a gene: 4. The CDR3 length is 12 residues. The full variable domain, with the rest looked up from reference TRBV2 and TRBJ2-3, is EPEVTQTPSHQVTQMGQEVILRCVPISNHLYFYWYRQILGQKVEFLVSFYNNEISEKSEIFDDQFSVERPDGSNFTLKIRSTKLEDSAMYFCASRDRDDTQYFGPGTRLTVL.